These 2 T cell receptor beta chains came from one sample sequenced in a study of T cells in Graves' hyperthyroidism and ophthalmopathy. Amplification of TCR beta CDR3 regions was performed using RNA transcripts as template. The HTBI primer set drove a first-round RT-PCR of the TCR CDR3. MiXCR, run by TCRdb on the multiplex PCR reads, gives a single entry per CDR3 protein. The table includes some 600,000 distinct CDR3 sequences, under 60% detected once. Sequenced material: peripheral blood or thyroid tissue (not recorded which). The receptors were sampled from a woman aged 18-30 years with Graves' hyperthyroidism.

The sample holds a few counts of this clonotype. The chain carries TRBV2 and TRBJ2-5; D not certain. Deletions cut 1 base from V and 3 bases from J, with 9 bases between. Germline V CDR1 and CDR2: SNHLY, FYNNEI. This CDR3 has 14 amino acids. This CDR3 reads CASSEDTTKETQYF. The CDR3 region has the DNA TGTGCCAGCAGTGAAGACACTACTAAAGAGACCCAGTACTTC.

In this sample, this clonotype turned up a few times. This chain joins TRBV15 and TRBJ2-5, with TRBD1 identical over 9 bases. The length of the CDR3 is 15 residues. J was trimmed by 4 bases and V by 0 bases; bases with no gene match: 3. Germline V gives CDR1 LNHNV, CDR2 YYDKDF (reference sequence). As DNA, the CDR3 is TGTGCCACCAGCAGAGAAGGGACAGGGATAGAGACCCAGTACTTC. It specifies CATSREGTGIETQYF.